This TCR beta chain was recovered during a study of T cells expressing NK-cell markers. Findings and limits, study-wide: No clear determination of HCMV specificity was made for expanded NKG2C+ T cell clones.

TCRdb reprocessed the 5' RACE reads and stores each CDR3 protein as one record, lacking DNA. The repertoire table contains about 260,000 distinct CDR3 sequences. Worth noting for this clonotype: The antigen remains unidentified.

This CDR3 region has 14 residues. Per the germline V gene, CDR1 is DFQATT and CDR2 is SNEGSKA (reference sequence). The chain employs TRBV20-1 and TRBJ2-5. This TCR was recovered from a woman aged 18 to 75 in good health. The source material was blood T cells: a sorted CD56 or NKG2C T cell subset, CD4+ or CD8+ T cells, or bulk PBMC T cells (not recorded which). CDR3 sequence reads: CSGERGSYQETQYF.